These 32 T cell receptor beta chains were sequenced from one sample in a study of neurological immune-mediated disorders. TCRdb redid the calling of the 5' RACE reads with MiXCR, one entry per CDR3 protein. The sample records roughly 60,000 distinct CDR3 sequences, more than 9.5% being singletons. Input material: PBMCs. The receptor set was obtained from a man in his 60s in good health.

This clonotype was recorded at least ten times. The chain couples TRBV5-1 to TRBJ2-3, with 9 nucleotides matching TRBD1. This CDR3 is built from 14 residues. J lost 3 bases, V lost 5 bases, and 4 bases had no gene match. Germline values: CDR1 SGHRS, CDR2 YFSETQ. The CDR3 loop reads CASRGQGRTDTQYF. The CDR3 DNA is TGCGCCAGCAGGGGACAGGGACGGACAGATACGCAGTATTTT.

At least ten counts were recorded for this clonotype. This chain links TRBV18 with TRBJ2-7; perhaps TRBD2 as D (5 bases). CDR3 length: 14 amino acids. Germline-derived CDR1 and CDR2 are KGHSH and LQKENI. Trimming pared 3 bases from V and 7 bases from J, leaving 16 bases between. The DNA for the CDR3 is TGTGCCAGCTCACCCACCTCACTGCGAGGGGAGCAGTACTTC. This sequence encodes CASSPTSLRGEQYF.

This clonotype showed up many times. CDR3 region: CASSTATGGANIQYF. The CDR3 DNA reads as TGTGCCAGCAGTACGGCGACAGGGGGCGCGAACATTCAGTACTTC. V is TRBV6-6 and J is TRBJ2-4; 10 bases agree with TRBD1. V was pared by 5 bases and J by 7 bases, with 8 bases of the junction left unmatched. The CDR3 extends over 15 amino acids. Germline loops: CDR1 MNHNY, CDR2 SVGAGI (reference sequence).

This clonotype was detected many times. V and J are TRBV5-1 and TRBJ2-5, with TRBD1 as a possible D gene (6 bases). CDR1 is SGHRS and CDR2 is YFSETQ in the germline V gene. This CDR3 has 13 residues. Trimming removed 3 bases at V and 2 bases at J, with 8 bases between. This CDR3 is CASSSGDQETQYF. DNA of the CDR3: TGCGCCAGCAGCTCAGGGGATCAAGAGACCCAGTACTTC. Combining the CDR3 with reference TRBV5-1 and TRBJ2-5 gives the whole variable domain KAGVTQTPRYLIKTRGQQVTLSCSPISGHRSVSWYQQTPGQGLQFLFEYFSETQRNKGNFPGRFSGRQFSNSRSEMNVSTLELGDSALYLCASSSGDQETQYFGPGTRLLVL.

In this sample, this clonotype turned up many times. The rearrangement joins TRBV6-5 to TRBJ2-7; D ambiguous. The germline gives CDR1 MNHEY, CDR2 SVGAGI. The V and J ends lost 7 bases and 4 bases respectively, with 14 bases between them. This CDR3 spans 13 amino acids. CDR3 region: CASIPRAFYEQYF. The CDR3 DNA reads TGTGCCAGCATCCCCCGGGCTTTTTACGAGCAGTACTTC.

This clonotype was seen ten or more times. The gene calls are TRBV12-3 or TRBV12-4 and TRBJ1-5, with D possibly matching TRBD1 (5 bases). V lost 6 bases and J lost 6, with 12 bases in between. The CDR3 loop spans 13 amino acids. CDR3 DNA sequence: TGTGCCAGCAGCCGACAGATTATTCAGCCCCAGCATTTT. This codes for CASSRQIIQPQHF.

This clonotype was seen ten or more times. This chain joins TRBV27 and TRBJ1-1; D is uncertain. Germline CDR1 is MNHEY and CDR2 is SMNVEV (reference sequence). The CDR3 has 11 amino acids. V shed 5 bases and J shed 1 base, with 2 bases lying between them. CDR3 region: CASSRNTEAFF. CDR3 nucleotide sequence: TGTGCCAGCAGTAGGAACACTGAAGCTTTCTTT.

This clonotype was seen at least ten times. The CDR3 loop reads CASSPGTPANTGELFF. DNA for the CDR3: TGTGCCAGCTCGCCGGGGACACCCGCGAACACCGGGGAGCTGTTTTTT. The V and J genes are TRBV18 and TRBJ2-2; tentatively, D is TRBD1 (6 bases). Trimming stripped 6 bases from V and 0 bases from J, with 14 bases between. The CDR3 consists of 16 residues. Germline V lookup: CDR1 KGHSH, CDR2 LQKENI.

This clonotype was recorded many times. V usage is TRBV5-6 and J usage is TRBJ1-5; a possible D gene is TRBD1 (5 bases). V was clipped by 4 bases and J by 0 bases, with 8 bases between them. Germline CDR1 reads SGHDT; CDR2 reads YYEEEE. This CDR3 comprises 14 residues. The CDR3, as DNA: TGTGCCAGCAGCCGAAGGGGTAGCAATCAGCCCCAGCATTTT. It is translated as CASSRRGSNQPQHF.

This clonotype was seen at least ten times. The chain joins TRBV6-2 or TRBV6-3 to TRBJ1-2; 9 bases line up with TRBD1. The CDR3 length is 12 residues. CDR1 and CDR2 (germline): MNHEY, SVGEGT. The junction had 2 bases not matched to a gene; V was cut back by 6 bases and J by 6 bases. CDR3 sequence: CASSWTGDGYTF. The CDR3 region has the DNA TGTGCCAGCAGCTGGACAGGGGATGGCTACACCTTC.

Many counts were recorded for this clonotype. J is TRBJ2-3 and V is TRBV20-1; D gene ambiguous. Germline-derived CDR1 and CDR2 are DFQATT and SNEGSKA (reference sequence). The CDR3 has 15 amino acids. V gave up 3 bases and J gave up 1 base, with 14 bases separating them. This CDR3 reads CSASPSEGRTDTQYF. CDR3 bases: TGCAGTGCTAGTCCCTCGGAAGGACGCACAGATACGCAGTATTTT.

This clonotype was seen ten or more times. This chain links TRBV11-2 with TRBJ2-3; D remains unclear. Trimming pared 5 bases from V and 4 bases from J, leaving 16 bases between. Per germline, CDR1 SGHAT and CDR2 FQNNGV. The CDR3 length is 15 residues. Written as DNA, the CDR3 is TGTGCCAGCAGCCATTTGGCAGGCAGCCCAGATACGCAGTATTTT. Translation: CASSHLAGSPDTQYF.

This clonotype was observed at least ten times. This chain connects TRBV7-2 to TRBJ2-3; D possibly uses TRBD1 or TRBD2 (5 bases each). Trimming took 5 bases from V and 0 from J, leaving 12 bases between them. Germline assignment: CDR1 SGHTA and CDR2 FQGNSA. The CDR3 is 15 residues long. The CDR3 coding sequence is TGTGCCAGCAGCCAGACCCGGGGCAGCACAGATACGCAGTATTTT. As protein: CASSQTRGSTDTQYF.

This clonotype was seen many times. CDR3: CASSSYTGDTEAFF. The CDR3, as DNA: TGTGCCAGCAGCTCGTATACAGGGGACACTGAAGCTTTCTTT. V is TRBV5-5 and J is TRBJ1-1, with 7 bases aligning to TRBD1. In germline, CDR1 is SGHKS, CDR2 YYEKEE (reference sequence). The CDR3 is 14 residues long. V lost 3 bases, J lost 3 bases, and 5 bases stayed unmatched.

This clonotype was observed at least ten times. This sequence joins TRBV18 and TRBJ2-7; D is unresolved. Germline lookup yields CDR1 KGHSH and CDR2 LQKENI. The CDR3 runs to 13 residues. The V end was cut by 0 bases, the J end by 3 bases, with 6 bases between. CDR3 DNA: TGTGCCAGCTCACCACCGGAGTTCTACGAGCAGTACTTC. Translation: CASSPPEFYEQYF.

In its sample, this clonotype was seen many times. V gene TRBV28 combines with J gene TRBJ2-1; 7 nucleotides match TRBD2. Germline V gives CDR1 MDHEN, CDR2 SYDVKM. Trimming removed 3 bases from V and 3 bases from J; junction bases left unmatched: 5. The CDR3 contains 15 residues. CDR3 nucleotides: TGTGCCAGCAGTTTTGTGGGGGGGGGCTACAATGAGCAGTTCTTC. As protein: CASSFVGGGYNEQFF.

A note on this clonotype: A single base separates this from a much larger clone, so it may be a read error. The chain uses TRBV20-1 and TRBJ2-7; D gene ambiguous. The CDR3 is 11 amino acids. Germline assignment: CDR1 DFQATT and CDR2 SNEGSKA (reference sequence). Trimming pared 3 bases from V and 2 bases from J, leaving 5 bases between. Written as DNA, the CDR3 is TGCAGTGCTAGTATGGCCTACGAGCAGTACTTC. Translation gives CSASMAYEQYF.

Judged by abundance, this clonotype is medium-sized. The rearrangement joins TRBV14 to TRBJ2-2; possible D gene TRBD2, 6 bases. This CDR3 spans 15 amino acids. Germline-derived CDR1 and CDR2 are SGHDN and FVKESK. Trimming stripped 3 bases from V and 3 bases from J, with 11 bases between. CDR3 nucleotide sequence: TGTGCCAGCAGCCACCCGGGACTCCACACCGGGGAGCTGTTTTTT. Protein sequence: CASSHPGLHTGELFF.

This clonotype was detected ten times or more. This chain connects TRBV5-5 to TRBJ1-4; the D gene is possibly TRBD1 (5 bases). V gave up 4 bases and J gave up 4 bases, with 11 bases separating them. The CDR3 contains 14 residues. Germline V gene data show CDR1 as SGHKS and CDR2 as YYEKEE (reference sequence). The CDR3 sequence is CASSPQGDNEKLFF. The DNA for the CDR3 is TGTGCCAGCAGCCCGCAGGGAGATAATGAAAAACTGTTTTTT.

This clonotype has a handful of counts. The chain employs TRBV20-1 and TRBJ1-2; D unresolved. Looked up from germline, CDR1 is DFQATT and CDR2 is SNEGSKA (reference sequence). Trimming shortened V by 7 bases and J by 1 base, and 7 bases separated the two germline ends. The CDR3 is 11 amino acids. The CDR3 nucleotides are TGCAGTGTGGCGGTTAACTATGGCTACACCTTC. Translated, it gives CSVAVNYGYTF.

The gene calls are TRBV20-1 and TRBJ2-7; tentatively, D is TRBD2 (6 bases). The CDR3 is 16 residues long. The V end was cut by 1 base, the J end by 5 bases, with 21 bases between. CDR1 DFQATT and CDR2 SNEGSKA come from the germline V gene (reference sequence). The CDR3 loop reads CSARAQWDFYSNEQYF. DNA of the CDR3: TGCAGTGCTAGAGCCCAATGGGACTTCTATTCCAACGAGCAGTACTTC.

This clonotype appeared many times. CDR3 DNA sequence: TGTGCCAGCAGCCCTACAAGAAGCACTGAAGCTTTCTTT. This sequence encodes CASSPTRSTEAFF. The genes are TRBV7-8 and TRBJ1-1; no reliable D call. Trimming stripped 5 bases from V and 4 bases from J, with 11 bases between. CDR3 length: 13 residues. Germline CDR1 is SGHVS and CDR2 is FQNEAQ.

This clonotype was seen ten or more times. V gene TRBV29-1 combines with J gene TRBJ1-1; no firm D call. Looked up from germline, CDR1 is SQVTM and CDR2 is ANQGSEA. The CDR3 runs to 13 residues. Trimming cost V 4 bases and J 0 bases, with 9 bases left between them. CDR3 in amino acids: CSVALTVNTEAFF. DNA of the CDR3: TGCAGCGTTGCCTTGACGGTGAACACTGAAGCTTTCTTT.

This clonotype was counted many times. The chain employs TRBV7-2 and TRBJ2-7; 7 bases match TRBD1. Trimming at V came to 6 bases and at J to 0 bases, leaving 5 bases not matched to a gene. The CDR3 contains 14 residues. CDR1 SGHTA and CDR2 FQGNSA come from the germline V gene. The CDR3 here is CASRFGTDSYEQYF. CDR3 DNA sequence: TGTGCCAGCAGATTCGGGACAGACTCCTACGAGCAGTACTTC.

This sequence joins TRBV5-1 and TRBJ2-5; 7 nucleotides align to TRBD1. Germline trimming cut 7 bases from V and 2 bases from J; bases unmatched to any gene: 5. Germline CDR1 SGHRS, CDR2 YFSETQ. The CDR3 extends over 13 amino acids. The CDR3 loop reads CASGTANQETQYF. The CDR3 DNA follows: TGCGCCAGCGGGACAGCTAATCAAGAGACCCAGTACTTC.

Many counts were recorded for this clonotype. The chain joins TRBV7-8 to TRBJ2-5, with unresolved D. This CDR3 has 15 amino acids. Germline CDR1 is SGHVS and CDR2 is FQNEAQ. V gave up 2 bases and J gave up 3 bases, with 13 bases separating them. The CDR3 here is CASSLIPHRKETQYF. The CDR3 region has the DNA TGTGCCAGCAGCTTAATTCCGCATCGGAAAGAGACCCAGTACTTC.

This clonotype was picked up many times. DNA of the CDR3: TGTGCCAGCAGCCCATCAGGAGGGGGCCCCCAGCATTTT. This gives the protein CASSPSGGGPQHF. The V call is TRBV3-1, the J call TRBJ1-5; 7 positions match TRBD1. Germline loops: CDR1 LGHDT, CDR2 YNNKEL (reference sequence). V gave up 4 bases and J gave up 10 bases; unmatched junction bases: 7. The CDR3 is made up of 13 amino acids. Drawing the rest from reference TRBV3-1 and TRBJ1-5, the complete variable domain is DTAVSQTPKYLVTQMGNDKSIKCEQNLGHDTMYWYKQDSKKFLKIMFSYNNKELIINETVPNRFSPKSPDKAHLNLHINSLELGDSAVYFCASSPSGGGPQHFGDGTRLSIL.

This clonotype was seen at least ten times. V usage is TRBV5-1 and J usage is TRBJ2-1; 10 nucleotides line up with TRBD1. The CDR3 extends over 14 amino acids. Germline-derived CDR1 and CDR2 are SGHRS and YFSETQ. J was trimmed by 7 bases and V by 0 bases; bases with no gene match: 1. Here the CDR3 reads CASSLGQGANEQFF. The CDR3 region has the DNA TGCGCCAGCAGCTTGGGACAGGGGGCGAATGAGCAGTTCTTC.

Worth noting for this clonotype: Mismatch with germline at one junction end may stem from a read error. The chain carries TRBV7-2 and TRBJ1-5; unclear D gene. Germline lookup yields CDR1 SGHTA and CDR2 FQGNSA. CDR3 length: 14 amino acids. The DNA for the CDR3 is TGTGCCAGCAGCTTAGCAGTCCCCAATCAACCCCAGCATTTT. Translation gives CASSLAVPNQPQHF.

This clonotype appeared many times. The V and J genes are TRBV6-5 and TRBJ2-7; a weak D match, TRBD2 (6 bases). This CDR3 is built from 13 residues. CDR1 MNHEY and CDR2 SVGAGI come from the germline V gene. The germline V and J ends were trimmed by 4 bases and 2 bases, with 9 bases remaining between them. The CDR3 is CASSSGVAYEQYF. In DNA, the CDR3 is TGTGCCAGCAGTTCGGGGGTGGCCTACGAGCAGTACTTC.

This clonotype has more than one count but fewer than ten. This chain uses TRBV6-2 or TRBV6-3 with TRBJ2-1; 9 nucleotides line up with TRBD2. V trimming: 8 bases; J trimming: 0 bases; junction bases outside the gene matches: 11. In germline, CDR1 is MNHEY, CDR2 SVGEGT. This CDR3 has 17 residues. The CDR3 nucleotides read TGTGCCAGCCGAGGGGGTAGCGGGGGTGTCTCCTACAATGAGCAGTTCTTC. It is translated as CASRGGSGGVSYNEQFF.

The CDR3 spells CAISEQENTEAFF. The CDR3 nucleotides read TGTGCCATCAGTGAACAGGAGAACACTGAAGCTTTCTTT. The rearrangement links TRBV10-3 to TRBJ1-1; D perhaps matches TRBD1 (5 bases). The germline CDR1 and CDR2 sequences are ENHRY and SYGVKD. The V end was cut by 3 bases, the J end by 1 base, with 6 bases between. The CDR3 spans 13 residues.